The 30 T cell receptor beta chains given below trace back to one sample, sequenced in a study of shared clonotypes between healthy human individuals. Libraries were prepared by immunoSEQ multiplex PCR; TCRdb keeps only in-frame clonotypes and omits some of them. The profile covers about 1,500,000 clones, with roughly 96% appearing a single time and about 1.2% taken by the ten largest. The sequenced sample was naive CD4+ T cells sorted from blood. Subset denoted: CD45RA+ positively selected. The receptors shown here come from a man younger than 40 in good health.

This clone appeared a single time. Other DNA sequences in this specimen translate into the identical CDR3. The CDR3 DNA reads TGTGCCAGCAGTGAAGCAGGCTATGGCTACACCTTC. Protein product: CASSEAGYGYTF. The rearrangement joins TRBV6-1 to TRBJ1-2; D unresolved. The ends were cut back, 0 bases at V and 4 bases at J, with 3 bases in the middle. Per germline, CDR1 MNHNS and CDR2 SASEGT. This CDR3 spans 12 amino acids.

This clone was counted ten times or more. J is TRBJ2-1 and V is TRBV18; D is undetermined. Germline V gene sequence: CDR1 KGHSH, CDR2 LQKENI. V dropped 1 base and J dropped 6 bases, with 10 bases sitting between them. This CDR3 spans 14 amino acids. CDR3 DNA: TGTGCCAGCTCACCACAACCATCGGCCAATGAGCAGTTCTTC. Translation gives CASSPQPSANEQFF.

V is TRBV28 and J is TRBJ2-5; 9 nucleotides line up with TRBD2. Germline V lookup: CDR1 MDHEN, CDR2 SYDVKM. CDR3 length: 19 residues. Losses at the gene ends were 3 bases for V and 2 bases for J; bases not matched to a gene: 16. The CDR3 bases are TGTGCCAGCAGTTTCCTTCATGTGGGGCTAGCGGGATCACAAGAGACCCAGTACTTC. This encodes CASSFLHVGLAGSQETQYF.

CDR3 in DNA: TGTGCCAGCAGGACGGGCCCCTACGAGCAGTACTTC. This gives the protein CASRTGPYEQYF. The rearrangement links TRBV2 to TRBJ2-7; D is unclear. There are 12 residues in the CDR3. The V gene lost 6 bases and the J gene lost 2 bases, with 8 bases spanning the gap. Looked up from germline, CDR1 is SNHLY and CDR2 is FYNNEI. Filled out from reference TRBV2 and TRBJ2-7, the complete variable domain reads EPEVTQTPSHQVTQMGQEVILRCVPISNHLYFYWYRQILGQKVEFLVSFYNNEISEKSEIFDDQFSVERPDGSNFTLKIRSTKLEDSAMYFCASRTGPYEQYFGPGTRLTVT.

Note on this clone: Other DNA sequences in this sample translate to the same CDR3. The chain is built from TRBV20-1 and TRBJ2-1; no definite D call. Deletions cut 3 bases from V and 4 bases from J, with 4 bases between. The CDR3 has 11 amino acids. The germline gives CDR1 DFQATT, CDR2 SNEGSKA (reference sequence). The CDR3: CSARGYNEQFF. CDR3 coding DNA: TGCAGTGCTAGGGGGTACAATGAGCAGTTCTTC.

V and J are TRBV28 and TRBJ1-1; D is uncertain. CDR1 and CDR2 from the germline V gene are MDHEN and SYDVKM. The CDR3 has 15 residues. Trimming took off 6 bases at V and 1 base at J, with 15 bases between the two ends. The CDR3 DNA reads TGTGCCAGCAGCTCCTGGGGTAAGGGGAACACTGAAGCTTTCTTT. It specifies CASSSWGKGNTEAFF.

This clone was detected only a few times. The chain has TRBV28 and TRBJ1-3, with 7 nucleotides matching TRBD1. In germline, CDR1 is MDHEN, CDR2 SYDVKM. The length of the CDR3 is 12 residues. The junction had 7 bases not matched to a gene; V was cut back by 10 bases and J by 7 bases. CDR3 bases: TGTGCCACCGAGGCAGGGGGGAACACCATATATTTT. Residues: CATEAGGNTIYF.

V and J are TRBV6-6 and TRBJ2-7; D gene uncertain. In germline, CDR1 is MNHNY, CDR2 SVGAGI (reference sequence). The ends were cut back, 2 bases at V and 7 bases at J, with 9 bases in the middle. The CDR3 totals 12 residues. The CDR3 bases are TGTGCCAGCAGTTACCCTGATGGGGAGCAGTACTTC. Translation: CASSYPDGEQYF.

The rearrangement links TRBV7-7 to TRBJ2-1, with D maybe TRBD2 (5 bases). Trimming left V 2 bases short and J 0 bases short, with 11 bases between. Germline V gene data show CDR1 as SSHAT and CDR2 as FNYEAQ (reference sequence). The CDR3 runs to 16 residues. The CDR3, as DNA: TGTGCCAGCAGCTTATTCGCGGGTAGCTCCTACAATGAGCAGTTCTTC. Protein product: CASSLFAGSSYNEQFF. Full variable domain (missing parts from reference TRBV7-7 and TRBJ2-1): GAGVSQSPRYKVTKRGQDVTLRCDPISSHATLYWYQQALGQGPEFLTYFNYEAQPDKSGLPSDRFSAERPEGSISTLTIQRTEQRDSAMYRCASSLFAGSSYNEQFFGPGTRLTVL.

The chain carries TRBV19 and TRBJ1-1, with 8 bases identical to TRBD1. Germline CDR1 LNHDA, CDR2 SQIVND (reference sequence). CDR3 length equals 15 residues. V lost 7 bases, J lost 4 bases, and 11 bases stayed unmatched. DNA of the CDR3: TGTGCCAGTACCCTTGCGGGCAGGGGGCTCACTGAAGCTTTCTTT. Translating gives CASTLAGRGLTEAFF.

V usage is TRBV18 and J usage is TRBJ2-1; D not resolved. This CDR3 comprises 16 residues. V lost 3 bases and J lost 3, with 15 bases in between. Germline assignment: CDR1 KGHSH and CDR2 LQKENI. In nucleotides, the CDR3 is TGTGCCAGCTCACCTTCAGGCGGCCTCAACTACAATGAGCAGTTCTTC. This codes for CASSPSGGLNYNEQFF.

A single count supports this clone. The gene calls are TRBV5-1 and TRBJ2-1; D possibly corresponds to TRBD1 (6 bases). CDR1 is SGHRS, CDR2 YFSETQ, per germline. This CDR3 contains 14 residues. V was trimmed by 4 bases and J by 8 bases, leaving 16 bases between them. This CDR3 reads CASSPRQVMDEQFF. CDR3 coding DNA: TGCGCCAGCAGCCCGAGACAGGTTATGGATGAGCAGTTCTTC.

The V gene is TRBV28, the J gene TRBJ2-6, with 10 bases lining up with TRBD2. V shed 2 bases and J 0 bases; nucleotides not matched to a gene: 4. Per the germline V gene, CDR1 is MDHEN and CDR2 is SYDVKM. CDR3 length: 18 amino acids. The CDR3 is CASSLQLAGYSGANVLTF. The CDR3 DNA follows: TGTGCCAGCAGTTTACAACTAGCGGGATACTCTGGGGCCAACGTCCTGACTTTC.

The chain employs TRBV9 and TRBJ1-2; TRBD1 agrees at 7 bases. V was pared by 5 bases and J by 1 base, with 11 bases of the junction left unmatched. The CDR3 totals 16 residues. The germline gives CDR1 SGDLS, CDR2 YYNGEE. CDR3 DNA sequence: TGTGCCAGCAGTCCAAGGAACAGGGGTTTTAACTATGGCTACACCTTC. Its translation is CASSPRNRGFNYGYTF.

The chain has TRBV19 and TRBJ1-1; no firm D call. V was cut by 6 bases and J by 1 base, with 12 bases left in between. The CDR3 has 14 residues. Germline V lookup: CDR1 LNHDA, CDR2 SQIVND (reference sequence). The CDR3 region is CASSAIRWNTEAFF. The CDR3 coding sequence is TGTGCCAGTAGCGCTATAAGGTGGAACACTGAAGCTTTCTTT.

This clone appeared once. The chain carries TRBV27 and TRBJ1-5; 7 bases agree with TRBD1. Germline assignment: CDR1 MNHEY and CDR2 SMNVEV (reference sequence). After removal of 2 bases from V and 8 bases from J, the junction contained 9 bases not matched to a gene. The length of the CDR3 is 15 residues. DNA of the CDR3: TGTGCCAGCAGTTTAAAAGACAGGGATGGCGAGCCCCAGCATTTT. Its translation: CASSLKDRDGEPQHF.

The J gene is TRBJ2-5, the V gene TRBV30; 7 nucleotides match TRBD2. Germline lookup yields CDR1 GTSNPN and CDR2 SVGIG (reference sequence). Trimming cost V 0 bases and J 4 bases; bases outside gene matches: 2. The CDR3 has 13 amino acids. The CDR3 protein is CAWSVASGETQYF. For the CDR3, the DNA is TGTGCCTGGAGTGTAGCTAGCGGAGAGACCCAGTACTTC.

This chain joins TRBV9 and TRBJ2-1; maybe TRBD1 (5 bases). The CDR3 covers 15 residues. The germline V gene encodes CDR1 SGDLS and CDR2 YYNGEE. The V gene lost 2 bases and the J gene lost 5 bases, with 14 bases spanning the gap. CDR3 bases: TGTGCCAGCAGCGTGCGAGTGGGGCTCGACAATGAGCAGTTCTTC. Its protein is CASSVRVGLDNEQFF.

This chain uses TRBV6-1 with TRBJ1-4; 8 nucleotides align to TRBD1. Unmatched junction bases numbered 6, after V lost 11 bases and J lost 7 bases. This CDR3 is 12 amino acids long. Germline V gene data show CDR1 as MNHNS and CDR2 as SASEGT. CDR3 residues: CAGQDRAEKLFF. DNA for the CDR3: TGTGCCGGCCAGGACAGGGCTGAAAAACTGTTTTTT.

In the case of this clone: One end of the junction fails to match germline, which may point to a read error. The V gene is TRBV13, the J gene TRBJ1-2; D possibly corresponds to TRBD1 (6 bases). The CDR3 length is 12 residues. CDR1 and CDR2 from the germline V gene are PRHDT and FYEKMQ (reference sequence). CDR3 coding DNA: TGTGTCAGCAGCCTCCGAGGGGGTGGCTACACCTTC. Its translation is CVSSLRGGGYTF. Complete variable domain (other parts from reference TRBV13 and TRBJ1-2): AAGVIQSPRHLIKEKRETATLKCYPIPRHDTVYWYQQGPGQDPQFLISFYEKMQSDKGSIPDRFSAQQFSDYHSELNMSSLELGDSALYFCVSSLRGGGYTFGSGTRLTVV.

V usage is TRBV6-5 and J usage is TRBJ1-4, with D tentatively TRBD1 (5 bases). Germline values: CDR1 MNHEY, CDR2 SVGAGI. The CDR3 is 14 amino acids. The V end lost 5 bases, the J end lost 5 bases, and 12 bases lay between the germline ends. CDR3 residues: CASSAGTVNEKLFF. DNA for the CDR3: TGTGCCAGCAGTGCCGGGACGGTCAATGAAAAACTGTTTTTT.

Notes on this clone: At the DNA level, this CDR3 is encoded by other sequences in the same sample as well. The chain uses TRBV11-2 and TRBJ1-2; weak D call: TRBD1 (6 bases). Germline V gene data show CDR1 as SGHAT and CDR2 as FQNNGV. V lost 5 bases to trimming and J lost 5 bases, with 18 bases between them. The CDR3 is 15 residues long. This CDR3 reads CASSTLVGQGYGYTF. In nucleotides, the CDR3 is TGTGCCAGCAGCACCCTCGTGGGGCAGGGGTATGGCTACACCTTC.

J is TRBJ2-3 and V is TRBV7-9; possibly TRBD2 for D (6 bases). CDR3 length equals 16 residues. Trimming took 3 bases from V and 0 from J, leaving 13 bases between them. CDR1 and CDR2 from the germline V gene are SEHNR and FQNEAQ (reference sequence). The CDR3 region is CASSFGDSLSTDTQYF. CDR3 DNA sequence: TGTGCCAGCAGCTTCGGGGACTCACTTAGCACAGATACGCAGTATTTT.

The rearrangement joins TRBV27 to TRBJ2-5; 7 bases are shared with TRBD1. Per germline, CDR1 MNHEY and CDR2 SMNVEV (reference sequence). The junction had 7 bases not matched to a gene; V was cut back by 3 bases and J by 0 bases. The CDR3 is 16 amino acids. CDR3 loop: CASSFKGGRYQETQYF. The CDR3 DNA is TGTGCCAGCAGTTTTAAAGGGGGCCGGTACCAAGAGACCCAGTACTTC.

The chain uses TRBV2 and TRBJ2-1, with D possibly TRBD1 on 5 matching bases. Germline V gives CDR1 SNHLY, CDR2 FYNNEI. The V and J ends lost 7 bases and 6 bases respectively, with 16 bases between them. This CDR3 contains 14 residues. Written as DNA, the CDR3 is TGTGCCAGCATAGGGGTTGCGATTACCAATGAGCAGTTCTTC. Translation: CASIGVAITNEQFF.

The V gene is TRBV19, the J gene TRBJ2-1, with 12 bases aligning to TRBD2. Germline loops: CDR1 LNHDA, CDR2 SQIVND (reference sequence). V gave up 4 bases and J gave up 8 bases; unmatched junction bases: 12. The CDR3 is made up of 17 amino acids. The CDR3 here is CASSRSGILAGGDEQFF. The CDR3 DNA follows: TGTGCCAGTAGTAGATCCGGAATACTAGCGGGAGGCGATGAGCAGTTCTTC.

The CDR3 DNA reads as TGTGCCAGCAGTTATGACGGTCGAGAGCTCTATGGCTACACCTTC. This codes for CASSYDGRELYGYTF. The chain employs TRBV6-5 and TRBJ1-2, with no clear D. CDR3 length: 15 residues. V dropped 3 bases and J dropped 4 bases, with 15 bases sitting between them. CDR1 is MNHEY, CDR2 SVGAGI, per germline.

Concerning this clone: The sample holds other DNA sequences that translate to the same CDR3. The rearrangement joins TRBV5-1 to TRBJ2-3, with no clear D. V lost 0 bases to trimming and J lost 6 bases, with 5 bases between them. This CDR3 has 12 amino acids. Per the germline V gene, CDR1 is SGHRS and CDR2 is YFSETQ. CDR3 residues: CASSLGADTQYF. In DNA form, the CDR3 reads TGCGCCAGCAGCTTGGGCGCGGATACGCAGTATTTT. The variable domain in full, with the rest retrieved from reference TRBV5-1 and TRBJ2-3, is KAGVTQTPRYLIKTRGQQVTLSCSPISGHRSVSWYQQTPGQGLQFLFEYFSETQRNKGNFPGRFSGRQFSNSRSEMNVSTLELGDSALYLCASSLGADTQYFGPGTRLTVL.

This chain joins TRBV9 and TRBJ2-5; TRBD2 matches 13 bases. This CDR3 is 16 amino acids long. Germline V lookup: CDR1 SGDLS, CDR2 YYNGEE. The V and J ends lost 4 bases and 1 base, in that order; junction bases with no gene match: 4. CDR3: CASSPTSGRAQETQYF. The CDR3 DNA sequence: TGTGCCAGCAGCCCTACTAGCGGGAGGGCCCAAGAGACCCAGTACTTC.

The chain carries TRBV28 and TRBJ1-4, with unresolved D. CDR1 and CDR2 (germline): MDHEN, SYDVKM. The V end was cut by 7 bases, the J end by 2 bases, with 11 bases between. The CDR3 extends over 14 amino acids. Here the CDR3 DNA reads TGTGCCAGCAACCGTGTCGGGACTAATGAAAAACTGTTTTTT. Encoded protein: CASNRVGTNEKLFF. Complete variable domain (other parts from reference TRBV28 and TRBJ1-4): DVKVTQSSRYLVKRTGEKVFLECVQDMDHENMFWYRQDPGLGLRLIYFSYDVKMKEKGDIPEGYSVSREKKERFSLILESASTNQTSMYLCASNRVGTNEKLFFGSGTQLSVL.